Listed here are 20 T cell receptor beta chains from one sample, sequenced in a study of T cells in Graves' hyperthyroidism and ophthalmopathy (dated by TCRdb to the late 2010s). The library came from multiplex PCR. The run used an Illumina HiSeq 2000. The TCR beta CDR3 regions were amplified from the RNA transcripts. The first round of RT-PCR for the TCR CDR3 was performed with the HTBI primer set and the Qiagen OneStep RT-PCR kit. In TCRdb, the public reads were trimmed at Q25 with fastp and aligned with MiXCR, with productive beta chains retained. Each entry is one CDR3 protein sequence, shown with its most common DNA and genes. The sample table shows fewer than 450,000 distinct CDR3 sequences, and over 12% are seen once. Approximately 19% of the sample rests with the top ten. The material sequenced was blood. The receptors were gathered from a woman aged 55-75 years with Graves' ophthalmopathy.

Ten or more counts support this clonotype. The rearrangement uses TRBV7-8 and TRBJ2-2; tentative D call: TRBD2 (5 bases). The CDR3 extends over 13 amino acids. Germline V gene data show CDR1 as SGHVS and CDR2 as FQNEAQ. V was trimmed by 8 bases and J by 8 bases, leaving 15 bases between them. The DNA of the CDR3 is TGTGCCAGCCACAAAGGGAGTTCTGGGGAGCTGTTTTTT. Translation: CASHKGSSGELFF.

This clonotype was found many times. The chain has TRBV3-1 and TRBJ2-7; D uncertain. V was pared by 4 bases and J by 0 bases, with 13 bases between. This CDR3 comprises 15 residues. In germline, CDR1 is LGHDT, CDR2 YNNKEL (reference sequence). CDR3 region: CASSRGERGSYEQYF. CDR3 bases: TGTGCCAGCAGCCGAGGCGAGAGAGGCTCCTACGAGCAGTACTTC.

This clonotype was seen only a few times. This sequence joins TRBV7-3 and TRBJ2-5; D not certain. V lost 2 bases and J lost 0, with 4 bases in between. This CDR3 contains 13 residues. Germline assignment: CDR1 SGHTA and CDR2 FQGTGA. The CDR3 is CASSLEDQETQYF. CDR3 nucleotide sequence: TGTGCCAGCAGCTTAGAGGACCAAGAGACCCAGTACTTC.

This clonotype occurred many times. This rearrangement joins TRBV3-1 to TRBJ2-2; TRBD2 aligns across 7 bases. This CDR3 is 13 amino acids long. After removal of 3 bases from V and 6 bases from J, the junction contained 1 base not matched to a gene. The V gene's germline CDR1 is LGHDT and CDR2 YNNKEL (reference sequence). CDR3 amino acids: CASSHAGAGELFF. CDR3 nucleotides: TGTGCCAGCAGCCACGCGGGGGCCGGGGAGCTGTTTTTT.

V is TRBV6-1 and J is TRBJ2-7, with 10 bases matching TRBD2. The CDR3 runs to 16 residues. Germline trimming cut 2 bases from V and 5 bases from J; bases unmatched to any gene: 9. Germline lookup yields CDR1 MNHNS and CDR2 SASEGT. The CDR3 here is CASSEWSLAGADEQYF. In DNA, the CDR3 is TGTGCCAGCAGTGAATGGAGCCTAGCGGGAGCCGACGAGCAGTACTTC.

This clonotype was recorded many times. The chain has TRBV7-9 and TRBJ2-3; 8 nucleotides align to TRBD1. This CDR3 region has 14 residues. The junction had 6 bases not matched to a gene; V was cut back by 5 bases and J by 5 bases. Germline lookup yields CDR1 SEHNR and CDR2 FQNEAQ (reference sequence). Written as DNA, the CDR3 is TGTGCCAGCAGCCTGGGACAGGCGATAGATACGCAGTATTTT. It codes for CASSLGQAIDTQYF.

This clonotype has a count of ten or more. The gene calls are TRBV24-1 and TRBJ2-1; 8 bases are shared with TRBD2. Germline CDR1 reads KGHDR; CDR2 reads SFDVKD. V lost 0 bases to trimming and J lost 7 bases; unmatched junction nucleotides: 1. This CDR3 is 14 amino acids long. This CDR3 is CATSDLTSGNEQFF. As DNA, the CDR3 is TGTGCCACCAGTGATTTGACTAGCGGTAATGAGCAGTTCTTC.

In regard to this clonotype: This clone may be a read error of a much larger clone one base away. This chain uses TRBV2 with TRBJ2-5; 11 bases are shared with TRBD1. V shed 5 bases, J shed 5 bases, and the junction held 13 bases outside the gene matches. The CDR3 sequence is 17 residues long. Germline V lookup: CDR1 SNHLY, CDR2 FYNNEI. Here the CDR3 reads CASSRTGGARTGETQYF. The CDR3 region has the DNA TGTGCCAGCAGTCGGACAGGGGGCGCTAGAACGGGTGAGACCCAGTACTTC. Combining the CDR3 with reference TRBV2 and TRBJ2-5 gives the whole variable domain EPEVTQTPSHQVTQMGQEVILRCVPISNHLYFYWYRQILGQKVEFLVSFYNNEISEKSEIFDDQFSVERPDGSNFTLKIRSTKLEDSAMYFCASSRTGGARTGETQYFGPGTRLLVL.

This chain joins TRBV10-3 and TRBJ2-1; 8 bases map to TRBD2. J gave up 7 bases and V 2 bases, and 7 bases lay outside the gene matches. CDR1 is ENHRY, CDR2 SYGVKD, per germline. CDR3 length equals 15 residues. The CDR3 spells CAISEPSGRSNEQFF. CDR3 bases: TGTGCCATCAGTGAGCCGAGCGGGAGAAGTAATGAGCAGTTCTTC.

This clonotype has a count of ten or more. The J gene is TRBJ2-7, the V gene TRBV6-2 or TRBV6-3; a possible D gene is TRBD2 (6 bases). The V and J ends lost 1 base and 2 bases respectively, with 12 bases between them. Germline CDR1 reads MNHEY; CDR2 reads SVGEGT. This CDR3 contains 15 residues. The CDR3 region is CASSYWLAETYEQYF. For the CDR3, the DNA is TGTGCCAGCAGTTACTGGTTAGCGGAAACCTACGAGCAGTACTTC.

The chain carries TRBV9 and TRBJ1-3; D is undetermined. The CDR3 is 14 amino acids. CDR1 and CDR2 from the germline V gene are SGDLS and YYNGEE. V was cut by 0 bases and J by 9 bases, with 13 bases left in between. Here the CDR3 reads CASSVGAAEGTIYF. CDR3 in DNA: TGTGCCAGCAGCGTAGGGGCAGCCGAGGGCACCATATATTTT.

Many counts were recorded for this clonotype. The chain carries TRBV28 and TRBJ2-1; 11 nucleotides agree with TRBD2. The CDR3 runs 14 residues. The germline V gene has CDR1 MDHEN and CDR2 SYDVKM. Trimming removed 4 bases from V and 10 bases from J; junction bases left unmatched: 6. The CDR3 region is CASSSSGRPGEQFF. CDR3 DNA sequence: TGTGCCAGCAGTTCTAGCGGGAGGCCGGGGGAGCAGTTCTTC. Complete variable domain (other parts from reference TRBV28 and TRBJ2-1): DVKVTQSSRYLVKRTGEKVFLECVQDMDHENMFWYRQDPGLGLRLIYFSYDVKMKEKGDIPEGYSVSREKKERFSLILESASTNQTSMYLCASSSSGRPGEQFFGPGTRLTVL.

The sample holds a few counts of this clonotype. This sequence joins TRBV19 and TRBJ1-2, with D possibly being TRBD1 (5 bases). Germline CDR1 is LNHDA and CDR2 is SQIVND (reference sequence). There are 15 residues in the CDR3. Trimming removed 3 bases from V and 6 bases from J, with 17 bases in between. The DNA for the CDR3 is TGTGCCAGTAGTATGGCCGGAGGGGAAATCCATGGCTACACCTTC. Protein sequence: CASSMAGGEIHGYTF. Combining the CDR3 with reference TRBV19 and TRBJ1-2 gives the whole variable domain DGGITQSPKYLFRKEGQNVTLSCEQNLNHDAMYWYRQDPGQGLRLIYYSQIVNDFQKGDIAEGYSVSREKKESFPLTVTSAQKNPTAFYLCASSMAGGEIHGYTFGSGTRLTVV.

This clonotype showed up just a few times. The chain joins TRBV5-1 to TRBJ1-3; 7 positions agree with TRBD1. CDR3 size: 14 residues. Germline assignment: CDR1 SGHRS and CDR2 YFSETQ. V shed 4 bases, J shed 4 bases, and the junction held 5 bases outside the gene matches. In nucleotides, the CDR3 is TGCGCCAGCAGCCCCTGGACAGGCGGAAACACCATATATTTT. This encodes CASSPWTGGNTIYF.

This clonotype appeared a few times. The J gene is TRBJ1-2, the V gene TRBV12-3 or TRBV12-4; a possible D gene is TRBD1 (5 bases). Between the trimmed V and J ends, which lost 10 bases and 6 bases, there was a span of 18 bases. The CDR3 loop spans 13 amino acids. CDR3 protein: CAILWTPGDGYTF. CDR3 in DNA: TGTGCCATCCTCTGGACGCCGGGGGATGGCTACACCTTC.

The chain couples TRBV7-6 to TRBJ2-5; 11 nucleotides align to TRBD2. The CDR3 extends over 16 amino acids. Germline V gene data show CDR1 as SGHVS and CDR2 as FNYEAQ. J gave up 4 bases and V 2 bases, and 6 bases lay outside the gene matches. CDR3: CASSLTLAGGVETQYF. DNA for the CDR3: TGTGCCAGCAGCTTAACCTTAGCGGGAGGGGTAGAGACCCAGTACTTC.

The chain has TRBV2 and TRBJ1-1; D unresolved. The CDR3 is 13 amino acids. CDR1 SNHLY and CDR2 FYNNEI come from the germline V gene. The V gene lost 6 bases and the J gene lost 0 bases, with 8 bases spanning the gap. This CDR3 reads CASRAHVNTEAFF. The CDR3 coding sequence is TGTGCCAGCAGAGCACATGTGAACACTGAAGCTTTCTTT.

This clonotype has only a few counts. The CDR3 region has the DNA TGTGCCAGCCGGATATCGAGGGGAGGCGGGGGAGAGTTCTTC. Translation: CASRISRGGGGEFF. The genes are TRBV28 and TRBJ2-1; 7 nucleotides agree with TRBD2. CDR3 length: 14 residues. J was trimmed by 14 bases and V by 8 bases; bases with no gene match: 18. The germline CDR1 and CDR2 sequences are MDHEN and SYDVKM.

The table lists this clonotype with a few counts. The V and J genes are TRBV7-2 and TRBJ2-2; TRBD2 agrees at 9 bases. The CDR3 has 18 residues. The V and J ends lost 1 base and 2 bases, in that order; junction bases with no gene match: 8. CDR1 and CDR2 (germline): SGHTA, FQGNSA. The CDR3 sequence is CASSLEFSGSGNTGELFF. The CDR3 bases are TGTGCCAGCAGCTTAGAGTTTAGCGGGAGCGGAAACACCGGGGAGCTGTTTTTT.

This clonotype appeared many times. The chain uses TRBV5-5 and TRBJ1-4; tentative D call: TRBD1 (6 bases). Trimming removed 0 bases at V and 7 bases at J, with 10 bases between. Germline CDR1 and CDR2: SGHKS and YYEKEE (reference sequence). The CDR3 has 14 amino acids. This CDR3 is CASSLAGGGEKLFF. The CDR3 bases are TGTGCCAGCAGCTTGGCGGGGGGCGGTGAAAAACTGTTTTTT.